A single T cell receptor beta chain is shown here with its context. Its matching antigen is unknown. This record belongs to a study of T cell responses to AZD1222 COVID-19 vaccine. The wider study: Second-dose schedules of about 4 or about 12 weeks were combined.

The repertoire was sequenced with immunoSEQ multiplex PCR; TCRdb's copy has only in-frame clones and lacks some. The data show 100,000 to 150,000 clones, roughly nine tenths seen once. Study-level points and caveats: Of spike-specific TCRs, nearly half reportedly target regions left unmutated in variants. Donors skewed white British and female; clonal diversity was possibly underestimated.

Germline CDR1 reads SGHRS; CDR2 reads YFSETQ. With 0 bases removed from V and 0 bases from J, the gap between germline ends came to 22 bases. The CDR3 runs 19 residues. The chain combines TRBV5-1 with TRBJ2-7, with D possibly being TRBD1 (5 bases). Sample: peripheral blood, taken on day 0 of AZD1222 vaccination. This clonotype originated in an adult in good health. The DNA for the CDR3 is TGCGCCAGCAGCTTGGGAGCAGGGATAGGCGGAGTGAGCTCCTACGAGCAGTACTTC. Translating gives CASSLGAGIGGVSSYEQYF.